This T cell receptor beta chain emerged from a study of a mutant IDH1 vaccine in newly diagnosed glioma listed by TCRdb under 2021. As for the study more broadly: The roughly 32 treated patients were approximately 62% male and around 40% female, with a mean age of around 40 years. Peripheral blood was drawn at six visits: V03 (baseline), V05, V07, V10, V12 and V13. Before enrollment, patients had received standard therapy of radiotherapy alone, temozolomide alone, or radiochemotherapy with temozolomide; most received the combination. For exploratory analyses, about two dozen treated patients had longitudinal TCRB deep sequencing done wherever samples were available. The investigation overall reported the following: According to the authors, sample limitations meant that analyses of patient blood samples could not be reproduced. Across multiple MHC alleles, vaccine-induced immune responses were seen in more than 80% of patients. No apparent relationship was observed between pseudoprogression and alterations in the top peripheral T cell clonotypes detected by TCRB sequencing. Selection of PBMC samples for TCRB deep sequencing was based on availability.

Library method: the immunoSEQ multiplex PCR assay. The hsTCRB Kit was used according to the manufacturer's protocol to amplify rearranged TCR beta chain sequences. An Illumina MiSeq was used to sequence the TCRB libraries. Concerning the study's data processing: The proprietary platform of the kit vendor was used for demultiplexing, trimming and gene mapping. This is the immuneACCESS table as TCRdb keeps it, with only in-frame sequences that have V and J called. A part of the clones is gone; compared with another copy, unresolved V genes explain less than half, and the rest is unexplained. V, J and clone size derive from that table, while D and trimming were established from the DNA sequence. The sample table lists around 82,000 clones, around 80% of them with a count of one. The ten largest clones take up 4.5% to 5.5% of the sample. Remarks on this clone: No cognate antigen has been identified for it. Within one base of it there is no much larger clone, and no base qualities were kept.

Sequences SGHVS (CDR1) and FQNEAQ (CDR2) are obtained from the germline V gene. Trimming accounts for 2 bases at V and 0 bases at J, while the number of junction bases matched to no gene is 11. The CDR3 spans 18 residues, from the cysteine through the phenylalanine. Just the 54-base CDR3 DNA is kept, in frame starting at base 1. The time point label, as the study defines it: baseline, week 1 (first vaccination visit). The treatment or condition label, read with the paper, signifies: pre-vaccination baseline after standard-of-care therapy. Donors had newly diagnosed WHO grade 3 or 4 IDH1-mutant astrocytomas with loss of nuclear ATRX. The samples were drawn from NOA16, a multicentre, single-arm, open-label phase I trial in Germany that tested a mutant IDH1 peptide vaccine in humans for the first time. Visit V03 blood draws served as the baseline sample for immunogenicity testing. Genomic DNA for TCRB sequencing was isolated from EDTA blood with the DNeasy Blood and Tissue Kit.

The TCR sequence derives from a middle-aged man with glioma. Some clones in this sample may be carry-over from other donors' samples. Sequencing used PBMCs, obtained from a glioma patient treated with radiotherapy, temozolomide or both. The chain uses TRBV7-8 and TRBJ1-2; TRBD1 matches 8 bases in the middle. In nucleotides, the sequence is TGTGCCAGCAGCTTACGTGGCAGGGGGCTTAGAGCTAACTATGGCTACACCTTC. It codes for CASSLRGRGLRANYGYTF. Where the CDR3 stops, the reference TRBV7-8 and TRBJ1-2 genes take over; the full variable domain is GAGVSQSPRYKVAKRGQDVALRCDPISGHVSLFWYQQALGQGPEFLTYFQNEAQLDKSGLPSDRFFAERPEGSVSTLKIQRTQQEDSAVYLCASSLRGRGLRANYGYTFGSGTRLTVV.